This T cell receptor beta chain was profiled in a study of blood T cell repertoires in COVID-19. At the level of the study: From T cells, B-cell-depleted T cells, or PBMCs came the material, which was cDNA or gDNA.

Methods used by the authors: Researchers report that nucleated cell counts were estimated from reference gene primer amplification. The method was immunoSEQ multiplex PCR; TCRdb's version includes in-frame clones alone and lacks a portion of them. D and trimming come from the DNA, and the V and J calls and clone size come from that table. The profile shows about 88,000 clones, 90% of them singletons. Germline assignment: CDR1 SGHAT and CDR2 FQNNGV. The CDR3 runs 19 residues. Trimming pared 5 bases from V and 1 base from J, leaving 23 bases between. The chain combines TRBV11-2 with TRBJ2-2; D might be TRBD2 (5 bases). Sequencing was performed on peripheral blood. This receptor was obtained from a man in his sixties with acute or convalescent COVID-19. This CDR3 reads CASSRPMRGPLVNTGELFF. In nucleotides, the CDR3 is TGTGCCAGCAGCCGTCCGATGAGAGGGCCCTTAGTGAACACCGGGGAGCTGTTTTTT. Using reference TRBV11-2 and TRBJ2-2 for the parts outside the CDR3, the full variable domain is EAGVAQSPRYKIIEKRQSVAFWCNPISGHATLYWYQQILGQGPKLLIQFQNNGVVDDSQLPKDRFSAERLKGVDSTLKIQPAKLEDSAVYLCASSRPMRGPLVNTGELFFGEGSRLTVL.